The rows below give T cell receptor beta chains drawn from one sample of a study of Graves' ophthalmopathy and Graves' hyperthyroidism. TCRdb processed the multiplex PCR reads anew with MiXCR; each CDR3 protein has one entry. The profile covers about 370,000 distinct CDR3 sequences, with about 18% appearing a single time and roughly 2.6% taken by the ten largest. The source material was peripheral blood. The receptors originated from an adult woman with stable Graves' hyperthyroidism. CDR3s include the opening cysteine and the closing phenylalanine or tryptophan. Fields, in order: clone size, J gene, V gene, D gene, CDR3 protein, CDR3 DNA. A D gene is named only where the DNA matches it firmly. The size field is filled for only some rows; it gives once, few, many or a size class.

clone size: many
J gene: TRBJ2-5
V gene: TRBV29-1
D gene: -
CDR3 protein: CSVYAGTRQETQYF
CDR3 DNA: TGCAGCGTTTATGCCGGGACAAGGCAAGAGACCCAGTACTTC

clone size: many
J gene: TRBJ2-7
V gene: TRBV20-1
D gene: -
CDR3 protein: CSARAGGGDEQYF
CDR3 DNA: TGCAGTGCTAGAGCTGGGGGGGGCGACGAGCAGTACTTC

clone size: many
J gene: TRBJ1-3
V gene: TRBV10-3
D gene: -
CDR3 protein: CAITERAGISGNTIYF
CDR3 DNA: TGTGCCATCACTGAACGGGCAGGAATCTCTGGAAACACCATATATTTT

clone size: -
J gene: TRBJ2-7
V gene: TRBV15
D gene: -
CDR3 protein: CATSEQGEQYF
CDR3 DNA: TGTGCCACCAGCGAGCAGGGAGAGCAGTACTTC

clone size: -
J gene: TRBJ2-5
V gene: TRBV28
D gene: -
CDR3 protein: CASSDGPRGRETQYF
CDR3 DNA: TGTGCCAGCAGTGACGGGCCTAGAGGCCGTGAGACCCAGTACTTC

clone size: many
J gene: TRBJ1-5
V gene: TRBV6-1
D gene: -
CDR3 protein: CASSDVYSNQPQHF
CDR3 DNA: TGTGCCAGCAGTGATGTATATAGCAATCAGCCCCAGCATTTT

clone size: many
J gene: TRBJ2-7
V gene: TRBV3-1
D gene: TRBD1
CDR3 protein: CASSFTDRAYEQYF
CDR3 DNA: TGTGCCAGCAGCTTTACGGACAGGGCCTACGAGCAGTACTTC

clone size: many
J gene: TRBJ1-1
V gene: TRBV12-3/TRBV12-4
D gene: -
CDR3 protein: CASSLGWGPEAFF
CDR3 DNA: TGTGCCAGCAGTTTGGGCTGGGGGCCTGAAGCTTTCTTT

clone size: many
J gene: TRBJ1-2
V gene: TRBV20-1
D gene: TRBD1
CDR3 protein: CSAQIRTGNYGYTF
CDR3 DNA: TGCAGTGCCCAGATCCGGACAGGGAACTATGGCTACACCTTC

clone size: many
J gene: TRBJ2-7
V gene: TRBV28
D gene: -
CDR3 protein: CASSLSDLVEQYF
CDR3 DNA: TGTGCCAGCAGTTTATCAGACTTAGTCGAGCAGTACTTC

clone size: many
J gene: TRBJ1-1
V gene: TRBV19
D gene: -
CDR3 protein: CASSISGTGGTEAFF
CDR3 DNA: TGTGCCAGTAGTATTAGCGGGACCGGGGGCACTGAAGCTTTCTTT

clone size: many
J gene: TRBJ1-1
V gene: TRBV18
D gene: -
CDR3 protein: CASSPYQGKDTEAFF
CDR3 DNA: TGTGCCAGCTCACCATATCAGGGAAAGGACACTGAAGCTTTCTTT

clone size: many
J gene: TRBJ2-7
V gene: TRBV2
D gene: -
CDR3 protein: CASSLEVRGAGYEQYF
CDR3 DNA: TGTGCCAGCAGTTTGGAGGTACGGGGGGCGGGATACGAGCAGTACTTC

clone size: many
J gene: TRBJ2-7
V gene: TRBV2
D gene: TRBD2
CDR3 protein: CASKWTSGQSEQYF
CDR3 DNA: TGTGCCAGCAAGTGGACTAGCGGGCAATCGGAGCAGTACTTC

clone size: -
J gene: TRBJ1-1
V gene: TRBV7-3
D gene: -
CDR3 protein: CASSVDRFSTEAFF
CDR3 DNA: TGTGCCAGCAGCGTTGACAGGTTTTCCACTGAAGCTTTCTTT

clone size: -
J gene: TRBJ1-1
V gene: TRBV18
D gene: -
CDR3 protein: CASSTQQEMNTEAFF
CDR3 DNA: TGTGCCAGCTCCACGCAACAGGAGATGAACACTGAAGCTTTCTTT

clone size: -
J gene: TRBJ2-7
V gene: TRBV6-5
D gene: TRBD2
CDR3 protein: CASSYTGTRGYEQYF
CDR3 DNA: TGTGCCAGCAGTTACACCGGGACTAGGGGCTACGAGCAGTACTTC

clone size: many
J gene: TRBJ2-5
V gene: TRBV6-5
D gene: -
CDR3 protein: CASSRGTGETQYF
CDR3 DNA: TGTGCCAGCAGTAGGGGGACGGGAGAGACCCAGTACTTC

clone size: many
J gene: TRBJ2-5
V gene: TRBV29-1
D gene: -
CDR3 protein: CSVAVSGTVRETQYF
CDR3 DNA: TGCAGCGTTGCGGTTAGCGGGACAGTCCGGGAGACCCAGTACTTC

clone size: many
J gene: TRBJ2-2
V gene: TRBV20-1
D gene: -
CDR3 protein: CSAREGWGDGELFF
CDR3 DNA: TGCAGTGCTAGAGAAGGGTGGGGCGACGGGGAGCTGTTTTTT

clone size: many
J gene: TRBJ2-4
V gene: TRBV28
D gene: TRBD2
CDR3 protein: CASSFSAGGEAKNIKYF
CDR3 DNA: TGTGCCAGCAGTTTTTCGGCGGGAGGCGAAGCCAAAAACATTAAGTACTTC

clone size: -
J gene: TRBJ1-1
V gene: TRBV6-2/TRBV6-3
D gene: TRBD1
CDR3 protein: CASSYHRGQSEAFF
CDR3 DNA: TGTGCCAGCAGTTACCACAGGGGGCAATCTGAAGCTTTCTTT

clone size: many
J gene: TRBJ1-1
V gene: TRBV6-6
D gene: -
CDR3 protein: CASSYGLRAEAFF
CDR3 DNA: TGTGCCAGCAGTTATGGGTTGAGGGCTGAAGCTTTCTTT

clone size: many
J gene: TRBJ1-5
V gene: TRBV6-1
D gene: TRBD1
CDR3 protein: CASSRTGGTSNQPQHF
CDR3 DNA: TGTGCCAGCAGTCGGACAGGGGGCACAAGCAATCAGCCCCAGCATTTT

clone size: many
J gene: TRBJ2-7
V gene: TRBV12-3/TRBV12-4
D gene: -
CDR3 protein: CASSQQGPGSSRGYEQYF
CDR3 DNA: TGTGCCAGCAGCCAACAGGGCCCGGGCTCCTCCCGGGGCTACGAGCAGTACTTC

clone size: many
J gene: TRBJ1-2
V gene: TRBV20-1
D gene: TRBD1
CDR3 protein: CSASGTGQRGYTF
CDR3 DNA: TGCAGTGCCAGCGGGACAGGCCAGAGGGGCTACACCTTC

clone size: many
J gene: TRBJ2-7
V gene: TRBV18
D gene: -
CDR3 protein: CASSPPTGRRGAYEQYF
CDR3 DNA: TGTGCCAGCTCACCACCGACAGGTCGACGGGGGGCCTACGAGCAGTACTTC

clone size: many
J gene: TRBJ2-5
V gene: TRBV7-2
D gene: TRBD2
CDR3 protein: CASSSIWGTSGSAGKQETQYF
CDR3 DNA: TGTGCCAGCAGCTCGATATGGGGGACTAGCGGGAGCGCGGGGAAGCAAGAGACCCAGTACTTC

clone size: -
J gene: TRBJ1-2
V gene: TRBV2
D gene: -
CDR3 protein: CAREVDENYGYTF
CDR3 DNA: TGTGCCAGGGAGGTGGATGAGAACTATGGCTACACCTTC

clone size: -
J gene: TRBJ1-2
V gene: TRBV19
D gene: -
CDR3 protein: CASSIARIGSYGYTF
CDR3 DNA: TGTGCCAGTAGTATAGCCCGGATAGGGAGCTATGGTTACACCTTC

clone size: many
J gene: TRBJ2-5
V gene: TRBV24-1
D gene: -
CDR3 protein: CATSESGQETQYF
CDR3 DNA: TGTGCCACCAGTGAATCGGGCCAAGAGACCCAGTACTTC

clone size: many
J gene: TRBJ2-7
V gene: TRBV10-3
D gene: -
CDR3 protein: CAISAGIYEQYF
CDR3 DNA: TGTGCCATCAGTGCGGGGATCTACGAGCAGTACTTC

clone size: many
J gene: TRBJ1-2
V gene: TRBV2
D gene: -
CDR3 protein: CASSPEADPPDGYTF
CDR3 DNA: TGTGCCAGCAGCCCTGAGGCCGACCCCCCTGATGGCTACACCTTC

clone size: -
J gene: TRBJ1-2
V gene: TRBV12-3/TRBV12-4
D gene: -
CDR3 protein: CASSPWDTSQGYTF
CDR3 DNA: TGTGCCAGCAGTCCTTGGGACACCTCTCAAGGCTACACCTTC